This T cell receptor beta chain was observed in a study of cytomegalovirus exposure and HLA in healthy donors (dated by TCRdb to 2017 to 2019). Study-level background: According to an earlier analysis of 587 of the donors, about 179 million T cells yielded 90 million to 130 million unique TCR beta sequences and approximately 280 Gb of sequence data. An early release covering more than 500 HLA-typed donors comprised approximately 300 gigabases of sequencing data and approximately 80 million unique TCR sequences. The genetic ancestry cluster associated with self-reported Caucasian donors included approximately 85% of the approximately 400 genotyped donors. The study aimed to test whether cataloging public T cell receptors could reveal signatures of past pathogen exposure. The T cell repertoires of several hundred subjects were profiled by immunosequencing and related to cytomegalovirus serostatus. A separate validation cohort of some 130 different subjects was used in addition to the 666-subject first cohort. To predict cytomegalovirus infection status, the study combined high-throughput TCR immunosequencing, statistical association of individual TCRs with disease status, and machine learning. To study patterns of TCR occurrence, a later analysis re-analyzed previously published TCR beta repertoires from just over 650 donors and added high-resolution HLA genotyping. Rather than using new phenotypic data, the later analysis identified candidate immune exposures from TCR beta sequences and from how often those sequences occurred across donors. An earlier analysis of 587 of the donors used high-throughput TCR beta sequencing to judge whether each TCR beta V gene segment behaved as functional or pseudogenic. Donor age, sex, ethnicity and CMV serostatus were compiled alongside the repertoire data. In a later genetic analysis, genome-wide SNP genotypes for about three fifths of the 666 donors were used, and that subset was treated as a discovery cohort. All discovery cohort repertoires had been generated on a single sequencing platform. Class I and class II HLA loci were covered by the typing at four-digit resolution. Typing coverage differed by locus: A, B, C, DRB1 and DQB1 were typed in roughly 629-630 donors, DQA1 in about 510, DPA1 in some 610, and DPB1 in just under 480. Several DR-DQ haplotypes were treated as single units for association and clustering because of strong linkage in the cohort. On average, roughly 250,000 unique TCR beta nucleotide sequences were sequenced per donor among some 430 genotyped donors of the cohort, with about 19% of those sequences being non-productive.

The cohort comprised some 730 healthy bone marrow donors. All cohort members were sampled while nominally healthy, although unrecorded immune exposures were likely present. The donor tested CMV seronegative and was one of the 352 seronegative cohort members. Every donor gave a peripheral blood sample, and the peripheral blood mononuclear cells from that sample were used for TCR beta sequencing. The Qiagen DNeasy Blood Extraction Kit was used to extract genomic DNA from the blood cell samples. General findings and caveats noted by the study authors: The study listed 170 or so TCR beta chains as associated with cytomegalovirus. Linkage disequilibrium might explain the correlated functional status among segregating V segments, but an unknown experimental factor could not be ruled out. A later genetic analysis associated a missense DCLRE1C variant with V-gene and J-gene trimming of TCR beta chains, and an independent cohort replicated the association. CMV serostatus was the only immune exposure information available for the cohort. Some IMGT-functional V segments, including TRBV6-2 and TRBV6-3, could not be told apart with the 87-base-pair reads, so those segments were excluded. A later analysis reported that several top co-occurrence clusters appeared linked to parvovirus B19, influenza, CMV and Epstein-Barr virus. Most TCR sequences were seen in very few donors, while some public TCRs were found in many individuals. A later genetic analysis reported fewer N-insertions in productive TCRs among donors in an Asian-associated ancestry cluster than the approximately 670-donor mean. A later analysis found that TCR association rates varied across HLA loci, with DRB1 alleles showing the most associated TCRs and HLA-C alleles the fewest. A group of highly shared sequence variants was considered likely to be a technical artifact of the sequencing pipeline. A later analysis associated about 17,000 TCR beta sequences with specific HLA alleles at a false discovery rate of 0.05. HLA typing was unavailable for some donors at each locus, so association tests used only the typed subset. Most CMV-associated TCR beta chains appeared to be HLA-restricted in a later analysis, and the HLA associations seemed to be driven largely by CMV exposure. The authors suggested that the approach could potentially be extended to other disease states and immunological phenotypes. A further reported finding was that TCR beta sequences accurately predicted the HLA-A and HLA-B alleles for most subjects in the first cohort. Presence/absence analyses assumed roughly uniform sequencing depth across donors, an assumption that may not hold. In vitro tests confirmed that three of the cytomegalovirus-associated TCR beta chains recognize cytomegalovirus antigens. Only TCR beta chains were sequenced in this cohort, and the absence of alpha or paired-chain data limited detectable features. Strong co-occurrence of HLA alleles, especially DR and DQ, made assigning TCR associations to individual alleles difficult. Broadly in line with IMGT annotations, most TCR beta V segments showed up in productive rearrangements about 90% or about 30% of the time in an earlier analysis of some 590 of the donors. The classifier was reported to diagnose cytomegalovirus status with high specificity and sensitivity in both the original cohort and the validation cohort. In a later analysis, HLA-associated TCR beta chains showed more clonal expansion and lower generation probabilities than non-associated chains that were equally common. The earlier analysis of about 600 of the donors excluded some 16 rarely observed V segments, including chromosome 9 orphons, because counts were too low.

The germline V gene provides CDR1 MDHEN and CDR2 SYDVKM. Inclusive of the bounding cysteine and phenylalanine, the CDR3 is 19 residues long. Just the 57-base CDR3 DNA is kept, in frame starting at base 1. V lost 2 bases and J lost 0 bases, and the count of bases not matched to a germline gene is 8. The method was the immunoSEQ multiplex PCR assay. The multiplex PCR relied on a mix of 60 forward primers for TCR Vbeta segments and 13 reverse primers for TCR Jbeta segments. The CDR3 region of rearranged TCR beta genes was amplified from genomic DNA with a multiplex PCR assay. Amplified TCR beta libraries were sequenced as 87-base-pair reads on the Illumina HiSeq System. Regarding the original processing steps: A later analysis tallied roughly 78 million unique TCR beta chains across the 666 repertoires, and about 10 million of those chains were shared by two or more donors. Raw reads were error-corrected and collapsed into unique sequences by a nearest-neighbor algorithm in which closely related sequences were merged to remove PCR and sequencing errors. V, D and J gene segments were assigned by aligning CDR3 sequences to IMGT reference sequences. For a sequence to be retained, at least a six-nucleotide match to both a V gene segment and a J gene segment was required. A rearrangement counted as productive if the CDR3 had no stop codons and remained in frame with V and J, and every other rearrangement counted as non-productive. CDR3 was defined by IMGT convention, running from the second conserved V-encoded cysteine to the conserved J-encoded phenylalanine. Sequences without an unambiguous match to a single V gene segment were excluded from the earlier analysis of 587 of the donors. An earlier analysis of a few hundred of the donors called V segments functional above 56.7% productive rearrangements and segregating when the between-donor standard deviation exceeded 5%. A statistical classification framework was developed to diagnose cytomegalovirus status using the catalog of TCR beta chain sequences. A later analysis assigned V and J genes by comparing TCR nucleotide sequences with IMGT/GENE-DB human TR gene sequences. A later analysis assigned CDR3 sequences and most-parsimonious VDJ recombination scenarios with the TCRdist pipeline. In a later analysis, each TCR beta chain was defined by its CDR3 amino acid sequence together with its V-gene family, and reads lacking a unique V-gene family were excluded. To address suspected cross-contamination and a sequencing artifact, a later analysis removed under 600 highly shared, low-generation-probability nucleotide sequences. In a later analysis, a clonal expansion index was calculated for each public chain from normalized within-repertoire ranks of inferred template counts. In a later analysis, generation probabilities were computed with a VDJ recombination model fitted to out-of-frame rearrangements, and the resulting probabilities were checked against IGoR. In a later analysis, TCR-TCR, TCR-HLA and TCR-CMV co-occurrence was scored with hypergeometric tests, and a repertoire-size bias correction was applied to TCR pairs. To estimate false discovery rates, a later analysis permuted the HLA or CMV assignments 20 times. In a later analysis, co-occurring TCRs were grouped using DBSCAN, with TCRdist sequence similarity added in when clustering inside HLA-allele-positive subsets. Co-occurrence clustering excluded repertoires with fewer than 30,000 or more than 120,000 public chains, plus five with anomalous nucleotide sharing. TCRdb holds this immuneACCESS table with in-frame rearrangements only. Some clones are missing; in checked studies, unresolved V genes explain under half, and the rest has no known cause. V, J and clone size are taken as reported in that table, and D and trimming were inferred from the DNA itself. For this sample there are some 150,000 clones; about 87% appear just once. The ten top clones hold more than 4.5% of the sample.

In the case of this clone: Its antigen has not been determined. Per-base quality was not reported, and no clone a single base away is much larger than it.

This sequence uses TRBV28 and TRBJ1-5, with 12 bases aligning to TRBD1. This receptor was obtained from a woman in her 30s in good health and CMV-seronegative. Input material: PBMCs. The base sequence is TGTGCCAGCAGTTTAAGCTGGGGACAGGGGGCTGGTAGCAATCAGCCCCAGCATTTT. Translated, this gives CASSLSWGQGAGSNQPQHF.